The clone carrying this TCR beta chain was detected only once. Its antigen is unidentified. The junction departs from germline at one end; a sequencing error may be responsible. This sample stems from a study of cytomegalovirus exposure and HLA in healthy donors. The CDR3 has 15 residues. Germline V gives CDR1 ENHRY, CDR2 SYGVKD. This table comes from immunoSEQ multiplex PCR, and its TCRdb copy is limited to in-frame clones, with some not included. The sample holds over 150,000 clones, 65% to 90% seen once. A roughly 120-subject validation cohort, separate from the approximately 670-subject first cohort, supplied the donors. Overall study results and limits: Whilst most TCR sequences proved rare, a subset of public TCRs occurred across many donors. It was reported that the classifier diagnosed cytomegalovirus status with high specificity and sensitivity in both the original and validation cohorts. The study recorded about 150 TCR beta chains that were cytomegalovirus-associated.

The V and J genes are TRBV10-3 and TRBJ2-7, with 10 bases lining up with TRBD2. The clonotype comes from a young man in good health and CMV-seropositive. The sample consisted of PBMCs. The CDR3 is CAIKGVHGTSVSVGF. As DNA, the CDR3 is TGTGCCATCAAGGGGGTCCACGGGACTAGCGTTTCAGTTGGCTTC.